This T cell receptor beta chain was profiled in a study of Tregs in tolerant kidney transplant recipients. Study as a whole: Mixed chimerism was transient after nonmyeloablative marrow transplants from related graft donors. Study observations and caveats: Some patients' samples used different primers over time, so nucleotide sequences weren't comparable. Antigen-driven expansion was suggested because donor-specific Tregs expanded more than all Tregs in tolerant patients.

As for this clone: What it binds is unknown.

Repertoires were generated with immunoSEQ multiplex PCR, while TCRdb's copy carries only in-frame clones and drops some. Among about 100,000 clones, approximately 93% were seen once, and the ten largest hold 0.46%. V lost 1 base, J lost 5 bases, and 24 bases lay in between. Germline V CDR1 and CDR2: SGDLS, YYNGEE. The CDR3 consists of 18 residues. Unstimulated regulatory T cells (CD4+CD25+CD127-), CD4+CD25- non-regulatory cells, CD4 and CD8 cells were FACS-sorted from thawed PBMCs. The origin of this receptor is a human donor who received a combined kidney and bone marrow transplant. This rearrangement joins TRBV9 to TRBJ1-1; weak D call: TRBD1 (5 bases). The specimen comprised CD4+ T cells from blood, sampled before the transplant. DNA of the CDR3: TGTGCCAGCAGCGTAAGCTTGAGCGGGCAGGGAGATTCGACTGAAGCTTTCTTT. This translates into CASSVSLSGQGDSTEAFF.